This T cell receptor (beta chain) was obtained from a study of vaccination and CD4 T cells after COVID-19. V dropped 7 bases and J dropped 4 bases, with 17 bases sitting between them. Germline assignment: CDR1 SQVTM and CDR2 ANQGSEA. This CDR3 has 14 amino acids. Regarding treatment: roughly 10-day PBMC culture with coronavirus spike peptide pools or control peptides (ViraFEST assay). Unexposed donor CD4+ T cells predated the COVID-19 pandemic, collected 2011-2018. It was with roughly 9.6 IU/ml IL-2 and roughly 9 ug/ml peptide pools that roughly 2.2 million PBMCs per well were cultured. Where cells permitted, unexposed-donor CD4+ T cells were probed with SARS-CoV-2 S/N and four cold-coronavirus spikes. The Oncomine TCR Beta short-read assay sequenced DNA from cultured CD4+ T cells. From the PCR reads, TCRdb called clonotypes with MiXCR, one entry per CDR3 protein. The data contain 2,000 to 2,500 distinct CDR3 sequences, around 18% of them singletons.

In this sample, this clonotype turned up a few times. The antigen is unknown. The sample was CD4+ T cells from blood, cultured in vitro. The J gene is TRBJ1-5, the V gene TRBV29-1; D may be TRBD1 (5 bases). The clonotype comes from a human donor in good health. The CDR3 region has the DNA TGCAGCGCCCTCTCCGGGACGGGGAATCAGCCCCAGCATTTT. It yields the protein CSALSGTGNQPQHF.